The 10 T cell receptor beta chains given below trace back to one sample, sequenced in a study of blood T cell repertoires in COVID-19. Sequenced by immunoSEQ multiplex PCR; TCRdb stores in-frame clones only, minus some. Of fewer than 300,000 clones listed, approximately 82% were seen once; the top ten hold roughly 3.1%. Sequenced material: peripheral blood. The receptors stem from a woman aged 18-29 years with acute or convalescent COVID-19.

V is TRBV15 and J is TRBJ2-1; D possibly corresponds to TRBD2 (5 bases). The CDR3 loop spans 15 amino acids. From germline, CDR1 is LNHNV and CDR2 YYDKDF (reference sequence). Trimming removed 4 bases from V and 5 bases from J, with 15 bases in between. The CDR3 loop reads CATSTRVATDNEQFF. CDR3 coding DNA: TGTGCCACCAGCACCCGGGTAGCGACCGACAATGAGCAGTTCTTC.

The chain carries TRBV18 and TRBJ2-2; 7 nucleotides align to TRBD1. Germline V gene lookup returns CDR1 KGHSH and CDR2 LQKENI. V was clipped by 5 bases and J by 5 bases; unmatched bases: 11. The length of the CDR3 is 16 residues. In DNA, the CDR3 is TGTGCCAGCTCATCTCCCCGGGACAGCTTTACCGGGGAGCTGTTTTTT. It is translated as CASSSPRDSFTGELFF.

This clone was seen just once. This sequence joins TRBV6-1 and TRBJ2-5; 8 bases are a match to TRBD1. CDR3 length equals 14 residues. Germline V gives CDR1 MNHNS, CDR2 SASEGT. V was pared by 6 bases and J by 5 bases, with 8 bases of the junction left unmatched. CDR3 bases: TGTGCCAGCAGGATCAGGGGGCGGATTGAGACCCAGTACTTC. The encoded protein is CASRIRGRIETQYF.

The chain uses TRBV6-5 and TRBJ1-2; 8 positions match TRBD1. The CDR3 has 13 residues. J lost 6 bases, V lost 4 bases, and 4 bases had no gene match. Germline V CDR1 and CDR2: MNHEY, SVGAGI. CDR3 protein: CASSSLTGDGYTF. The CDR3 bases are TGTGCCAGCAGTTCTCTGACAGGGGATGGCTACACCTTC.

V gene TRBV7-3 combines with J gene TRBJ2-5, with a tentative D call TRBD2 (6 bases). CDR1 SGHTA and CDR2 FQGTGA come from the germline V gene. The CDR3 spans 15 residues. Trimming stripped 1 base from V and 5 bases from J, with 14 bases between. DNA for the CDR3: TGTGCCAGCAGCTTAATGGCGGGAAGATTGGAGACCCAGTACTTC. It is translated as CASSLMAGRLETQYF.

The chain joins TRBV27 to TRBJ2-1; 12 bases are shared with TRBD2. There are 14 residues in the CDR3. The ends lost 3 bases at V and 10 bases at J; junction bases unmatched: 4. CDR1 is MNHEY, CDR2 SMNVEV, per germline (reference sequence). The CDR3 sequence is CASSFWTSGTEQFF. CDR3 nucleotides: TGTGCCAGCAGTTTCTGGACTAGCGGGACGGAGCAGTTCTTC.

This clone was seen just once. The rearrangement joins TRBV6-5 to TRBJ1-2; D may be TRBD1 (5 bases). The CDR3 is made up of 14 amino acids. Germline loops: CDR1 MNHEY, CDR2 SVGAGI. With 0 bases removed from V and 6 bases from J, the gap between germline ends came to 11 bases. The CDR3 spells CASSYSGPGDGYTF. In DNA form, the CDR3 reads TGTGCCAGCAGTTACTCGGGTCCGGGGGATGGCTACACCTTC.

The chain uses TRBV11-2 and TRBJ1-5; D not resolved. The CDR3 loop spans 13 amino acids. Trimming removed 5 bases at V and 3 bases at J, with 8 bases between. Germline-derived CDR1 and CDR2 are SGHAT and FQNNGV. CDR3 nucleotide sequence: TGTGCCAGCAGCCTCAGAAACAATCAGCCCCAGCATTTT. This translates into CASSLRNNQPQHF.

The chain links TRBV4-2 to TRBJ1-1; D call uncertain. V dropped 4 bases and J dropped 4 bases, with 19 bases sitting between them. This CDR3 region has 16 residues. The V gene's germline CDR1 is LGHNA and CDR2 YNFKEQ. CDR3 nucleotide sequence: TGTGCCAGCAGCCGAGGAGGGAGTGGCAGTTTCACTGAAGCTTTCTTT. Protein sequence: CASSRGGSGSFTEAFF.

V usage is TRBV28 and J usage is TRBJ1-1, with D maybe TRBD1 (6 bases). V lost 0 bases to trimming and J lost 5 bases, with 13 bases between them. The CDR3 contains 15 residues. The germline V gene encodes CDR1 MDHEN and CDR2 SYDVKM. For the CDR3, the DNA is TGTGCCAGCAGTTTATGGGACAGATTAGGGACTGAAGCTTTCTTT. Encoded protein: CASSLWDRLGTEAFF.